The 17 T cell receptor beta chains presented below share a single source sample, sequenced in a study of blood T cell repertoires in COVID-19. TCRdb keeps only in-frame clones here, not all; method: immunoSEQ multiplex PCR. The sample holds some 120,000 clones; approximately 80% are singletons and the top ten take approximately 0.77%. Sequencing used peripheral blood. These receptor sequences come from a woman in her 70s with acute or convalescent COVID-19.

The CDR3 nucleotides are TGTGCCAGCTCACCAAGGGGGAACGGGGAGCTGTTTTTT. This sequence encodes CASSPRGNGELFF. J is TRBJ2-2 and V is TRBV18; tentative D call: TRBD1 (6 bases). Germline assignment: CDR1 KGHSH and CDR2 LQKENI. V was trimmed by 2 bases and J by 7 bases, leaving 8 bases between them. The CDR3 runs 13 residues.

The rearrangement links TRBV12-3 or TRBV12-4 to TRBJ2-2; 10 bases match TRBD2. This CDR3 spans 13 amino acids. The trim removed 6 bases at V and 6 bases at J, leaving 1 base unmatched. The CDR3 DNA is TGTGCCAGCAGCCTAGCGGGAGCCGGGGAGCTGTTTTTT. Protein sequence: CASSLAGAGELFF.

The J gene is TRBJ2-7, the V gene TRBV7-9; D is possibly TRBD1 (6 bases). Germline CDR1 is SEHNR and CDR2 is FQNEAQ (reference sequence). V was shortened by 10 bases and J by 6 bases, with 19 bases between the two germline ends. The CDR3 has 13 residues. This CDR3 reads CAISPGPGAEQYF. The CDR3 DNA reads TGTGCCATTTCGCCCGGCCCAGGGGCCGAGCAGTACTTC.

The rearrangement uses TRBV19 and TRBJ2-3, with D maybe TRBD1 (10 bases). The CDR3 sequence is 16 residues long. The germline V gene has CDR1 LNHDA and CDR2 SQIVND (reference sequence). The ends were cut back, 4 bases at V and 9 bases at J, with 23 bases in the middle. Written as DNA, the CDR3 is TGTGCCAGTAGTACCTCGACAGGGGGCAGCGGGAGGACGCAGTATTTT. This gives the protein CASSTSTGGSGRTQYF.

This chain joins TRBV19 and TRBJ2-7; 8 nucleotides match TRBD1. Unmatched junction bases numbered 5, after V lost 4 bases and J lost 0 bases. Germline V CDR1 and CDR2: LNHDA, SQIVND (reference sequence). This CDR3 is 15 amino acids long. DNA for the CDR3: TGTGCCAGTAGTAGCGGACAGGGAATCTCCTACGAGCAGTACTTC. Its protein is CASSSGQGISYEQYF.

The CDR3 coding sequence is TGTGCCAGTAGTCCCAGGGATTCACCCCTCCACTTT. Translating it yields CASSPRDSPLHF. V usage is TRBV19 and J usage is TRBJ1-6, with a weak D call TRBD1 (5 bases). The CDR3 has 12 residues. CDR1 and CDR2 (germline): LNHDA, SQIVND (reference sequence). The V gene lost 5 bases and the J gene lost 8 bases, with 7 bases spanning the gap.

The chain has TRBV3-1 (or the pseudogene TRBV3-2) and TRBJ1-3; D not certain. This CDR3 has 13 residues. The germline CDR1 and CDR2 sequences are LGHDT and YNNKEL (reference sequence). V was pared by 2 bases and J by 2 bases, with 4 bases between. CDR3 sequence (DNA): TGTGCCAGCAGCCAACCGGCTGGAAACACCATATATTTT. It yields the protein CASSQPAGNTIYF.

The V gene is TRBV30, the J gene TRBJ2-1; TRBD2 matches 10 bases. This CDR3 contains 14 residues. J lost 10 bases, V lost 0 bases, and 6 bases had no gene match. CDR1 and CDR2 from the germline V gene are GTSNPN and SVGIG (reference sequence). The DNA for the CDR3 is TGTGCCTGGAGTGTAGGGGGGACTAGCGAGGAGCAGTTCTTC. Translating gives CAWSVGGTSEEQFF.

This sequence joins TRBV2 and TRBJ2-5, with a tentative D call TRBD1 (6 bases). Germline V gene sequence: CDR1 SNHLY, CDR2 FYNNEI. The CDR3 runs to 13 residues. The V and J ends lost 8 bases and 2 bases respectively, with 12 bases between them. The CDR3 sequence is CASCQGLQETQYF. In DNA form, the CDR3 reads TGTGCCAGCTGCCAGGGGCTACAAGAGACCCAGTACTTC. Together with reference TRBV2 and TRBJ2-5, the CDR3 gives the full variable domain: EPEVTQTPSHQVTQMGQEVILRCVPISNHLYFYWYRQILGQKVEFLVSFYNNEISEKSEIFDDQFSVERPDGSNFTLKIRSTKLEDSAMYFCASCQGLQETQYFGPGTRLLVL.

This chain connects TRBV7-2 to TRBJ2-3; 7 nucleotides agree with TRBD1. J gave up 4 bases and V 0 bases, and 1 base lay outside the gene matches. The CDR3 spans 14 residues. Germline assignment: CDR1 SGHTA and CDR2 FQGNSA. In DNA form, the CDR3 reads TGTGCCAGCAGCTTAGCAGGGGGCGCAGATACGCAGTATTTT. Its translation: CASSLAGGADTQYF. The full variable domain, in which reference TRBV7-2 and TRBJ2-3 provide the parts outside the CDR3, is GAGVSQSPSNKVTEKGKDVELRCDPISGHTALYWYRQSLGQGLEFLIYFQGNSAPDKSGLPSDRFSAERTGGSVSTLTIQRTQQEDSAVYLCASSLAGGADTQYFGPGTRLTVL.

The chain couples TRBV6-5 to TRBJ2-5; D perhaps matches TRBD2 (5 bases). CDR3 length: 13 residues. V was trimmed by 5 bases and J by 2 bases, leaving 9 bases between them. In germline, CDR1 is MNHEY, CDR2 SVGAGI. The CDR3 loop reads CASSNLAQETQYF. CDR3 DNA: TGTGCCAGCAGTAACCTAGCTCAAGAGACCCAGTACTTC.

This clone was seen once. V gene TRBV6-6 combines with J gene TRBJ2-3; 12 bases match TRBD2. The V gene end was trimmed by 7 bases and the J gene end by 6 bases; junction bases not matched to a gene: 11. The germline V gene has CDR1 MNHNY and CDR2 SVGAGI (reference sequence). The CDR3 extends over 16 amino acids. The CDR3 coding sequence is TGTGCCAGCACCATTATGACTAGCGGGAGCGGGGATACGCAGTATTTT. Its protein product is CASTIMTSGSGDTQYF.

The chain joins TRBV5-1 to TRBJ1-4; 9 bases map to TRBD1. Trimming removed 4 bases from V and 7 bases from J; junction bases left unmatched: 5. Germline loops: CDR1 SGHRS, CDR2 YFSETQ. The CDR3 loop spans 14 amino acids. The CDR3 DNA is TGCGCCAGCAGCCCTGGGACAGGGCGTGAAAAACTGTTTTTT. Its protein product is CASSPGTGREKLFF.

This clone was found a few times. The V gene is TRBV19, the J gene TRBJ2-5; possibly TRBD2 for D (6 bases). The V end was cut by 5 bases, the J end by 4 bases, with 20 bases between. CDR1 LNHDA and CDR2 SQIVND come from the germline V gene (reference sequence). The CDR3 loop spans 16 amino acids. CDR3 sequence (DNA): TGTGCCAGTAGTGGCCTTCTCGGGGGAGAGGGAGAGACCCAGTACTTC. It encodes CASSGLLGGEGETQYF.

The J gene is TRBJ2-5, the V gene TRBV27; tentative D call: TRBD1 (6 bases). CDR1 and CDR2 from the germline V gene are MNHEY and SMNVEV (reference sequence). There are 15 residues in the CDR3. V lost 6 bases and J lost 7, with 21 bases in between. Here the CDR3 DNA reads TGTGCCAGCAGAATGACCGCCGACAGGTCGGGGACCCAGTACTTC. As protein: CASRMTADRSGTQYF.

The gene calls are TRBV28 and TRBJ2-1, with 15 positions matching TRBD2. J gave up 0 bases and V 6 bases, and 9 bases lay outside the gene matches. Germline V gives CDR1 MDHEN, CDR2 SYDVKM. This CDR3 has 19 residues. CDR3 nucleotides: TGTGCCAGCAGCTCCCTCGGGACTAGCGGGGGGAGCTCCTACAATGAGCAGTTCTTC. Its protein product is CASSSLGTSGGSSYNEQFF.

V is TRBV7-3 and J is TRBJ2-3, with a possible D match to TRBD1 (5 bases). CDR3 length: 13 amino acids. V was clipped by 3 bases and J by 4 bases, with 8 bases between them. Germline V gene lookup returns CDR1 SGHTA and CDR2 FQGTGA. CDR3 nucleotides: TGTGCCAGCAGCTTCAGGGCCGCAGATACGCAGTATTTT. It translates to CASSFRAADTQYF.